These 30 T cell receptor beta chains came from one sample sequenced in a study of cytomegalovirus exposure and HLA in healthy donors. The primer mix had 60 Vbeta and 13 Jbeta primers. The data were produced by immunoSEQ multiplex PCR, yet TCRdb's version contains in-frame clones alone and is incomplete. The top ten clones hold about 1.9% of a sample with some 120,000 clones, 76% of them seen once. Sequencing was carried out using PBMCs. The receptors derive from a man aged 50 to 59 in good health and CMV-seronegative.

The chain is built from TRBV29-1 and TRBJ2-2, with a weak D call TRBD2 (6 bases). The V end lost 4 bases, the J end lost 3 bases, and 12 bases lay between the germline ends. The germline CDR1 and CDR2 sequences are SQVTM and ANQGSEA. The length of the CDR3 is 14 residues. CDR3 in amino acids: CSVGVTGDTGELFF. In nucleotides, the CDR3 is TGCAGCGTTGGAGTGACGGGGGACACCGGGGAGCTGTTTTTT.

The CDR3, as DNA: TGTGCCAGCAGCCACGAGTACACCATATATTTT. Protein: CASSHEYTIYF. The gene calls are TRBV28 and TRBJ1-3, with unresolved D. Germline loops: CDR1 MDHEN, CDR2 SYDVKM. The CDR3 length is 11 residues. V lost 6 bases and J lost 8, with 8 bases in between.

This clone has only one observation. The V gene is TRBV7-3, the J gene TRBJ1-1, with TRBD1 matching 8 bases. V lost 5 bases, J lost 3 bases, and 2 bases stayed unmatched. The CDR3 covers 13 residues. From germline, CDR1 is SGHTA and CDR2 FQGTGA. The CDR3 sequence is CASSEDRDTEAFF. DNA for the CDR3: TGTGCCAGCAGCGAGGACAGGGACACTGAAGCTTTCTTT. Combining the CDR3 with reference TRBV7-3 and TRBJ1-1 gives the whole variable domain GAGVSQTPSNKVTEKGKYVELRCDPISGHTALYWYRQSLGQGPEFLIYFQGTGAADDSGLPNDRFFAVRPEGSVSTLKIQRTERGDSAVYLCASSEDRDTEAFFGQGTRLTVV.

The gene calls are TRBV4-1 and TRBJ1-3; no definite D call. The V end was cut by 1 base, the J end by 0 bases, with 7 bases between. The CDR3 consists of 15 residues. Germline CDR1 and CDR2: MGHRA and YSYEKL. CDR3: CASSQGPSSGNTIYF. The CDR3 nucleotides are TGCGCCAGCAGCCAAGGGCCAAGCTCTGGAAACACCATATATTTT.

In its sample, this clone was seen a few times. The chain employs TRBV19 and TRBJ2-5, with TRBD1 matching 8 bases. J gave up 6 bases and V 1 base, and 4 bases lay outside the gene matches. CDR3 length: 14 residues. From germline, CDR1 is LNHDA and CDR2 SQIVND (reference sequence). The CDR3 loop is CASSIAGQGKTQYF. CDR3 DNA sequence: TGTGCCAGTAGTATAGCTGGACAGGGAAAGACCCAGTACTTC.

J is TRBJ2-2 and V is TRBV21-1; the table's D call, TRBD2, has no DNA check behind it. TRBV21-1 is termed a pseudogene. The length of the CDR3 is 17 residues. The CDR3 reads CASSKPHLSYPRGELFF. For the CDR3, the DNA is TGTGCCAGCAGCAAACCTCACCTATCGTACCCGAGGGGGGAGCTGTTTTTT.

This clone was recorded a few times. The chain carries TRBV14 and TRBJ1-6; no reliable D call. The CDR3 runs 15 residues. The germline CDR1 and CDR2 sequences are SGHDN and FVKESK. V was clipped by 0 bases and J by 7 bases, with 10 bases between them. The CDR3 here is CASSQDRERNSPLHF. The CDR3 DNA is TGTGCCAGCAGCCAAGACCGGGAACGGAATTCACCCCTCCACTTT.

This clone was seen a few times. CDR3 region: CASSEAWGRDEQYF. Written as DNA, the CDR3 is TGTGCCAGCAGTGAAGCTTGGGGGCGCGACGAGCAGTACTTC. The rearrangement links TRBV2 to TRBJ2-7; tentative D call: TRBD1 (6 bases). The CDR3 loop spans 14 amino acids. V was cut by 0 bases and J by 5 bases, with 11 bases left in between. The germline gives CDR1 SNHLY, CDR2 FYNNEI.

The chain couples TRBV19 to TRBJ2-7, with 7 positions matching TRBD1. The length of the CDR3 is 13 residues. CDR1 is LNHDA and CDR2 is SQIVND in the germline V gene (reference sequence). With 5 bases clipped from V and 8 bases from J, the junction kept 9 bases outside the gene matches. Here the CDR3 reads CASSPQTGRQQYF. The CDR3 nucleotides read TGTGCCAGTAGTCCTCAGACAGGGCGTCAGCAGTACTTC.

The V and J genes are TRBV2 and TRBJ2-7; D is uncertain. Trimming stripped 3 bases from V and 0 bases from J, with 3 bases between. Germline CDR1 reads SNHLY; CDR2 reads FYNNEI. The CDR3 runs to 12 residues. The CDR3 here is CASSDSSYEQYV. DNA for the CDR3: TGTGCCAGCAGTGATAGCTCCTACGAGCAGTACGTC.

This chain uses TRBV4-1 with TRBJ1-2; perhaps TRBD1 as D (6 bases). V lost 4 bases to trimming and J lost 2 bases, with 14 bases between them. The V gene's germline CDR1 is MGHRA and CDR2 YSYEKL. This CDR3 region has 15 residues. The CDR3 DNA reads TGCGCCAGCAGCCTCTCTCGGACAGCAAACTATGGCTACACCTTC. Translation: CASSLSRTANYGYTF.

The chain recombines TRBV19 with TRBJ1-6; 7 positions match TRBD1. CDR3 length: 14 amino acids. The germline CDR1 and CDR2 sequences are LNHDA and SQIVND (reference sequence). V was clipped by 3 bases and J by 11 bases; unmatched bases: 7. The CDR3 loop is CASSIAGGSAPLHF. CDR3 coding DNA: TGTGCCAGTAGTATTGCAGGGGGGTCTGCACCCCTCCACTTT.

The V gene is TRBV4-2, the J gene TRBJ1-5; D possibly corresponds to TRBD1 (5 bases). CDR1 is LGHNA and CDR2 is YNFKEQ in the germline V gene. The CDR3 contains 16 residues. The V gene lost 4 bases and the J gene lost 7 bases, with 20 bases spanning the gap. Here the CDR3 reads CASSRTTPGEGQPQHF. CDR3 DNA sequence: TGTGCCAGCAGCCGCACGACGCCGGGGGAAGGGCAGCCCCAGCATTTT.

Only a few counts were recorded for this clone. The rearrangement uses TRBV5-1 and TRBJ1-1, with 8 bases matching TRBD1. The CDR3 has 16 residues. V gave up 0 bases and J gave up 1 base; unmatched junction bases: 5. From germline, CDR1 is SGHRS and CDR2 YFSETQ. This CDR3 is CASSLGQGPGNTEAFF. The CDR3 DNA follows: TGCGCCAGCAGCTTGGGACAGGGGCCGGGGAACACTGAAGCTTTCTTT.

The CDR3 is CSVNRGPAEQFF. The CDR3 region has the DNA TGCAGCGTGAACAGGGGGCCGGCTGAGCAGTTCTTC. The chain couples TRBV29-1 to TRBJ2-1, with 9 bases matching TRBD1. The CDR3 loop spans 12 amino acids. CDR1 is SQVTM and CDR2 is ANQGSEA in the germline V gene. V trimming: 6 bases; J trimming: 9 bases; junction bases outside the gene matches: 6.

Details on this clone: Other DNA sequences in the same sample also yield this CDR3. This chain uses TRBV18 with TRBJ2-5; D is perhaps TRBD1 (5 bases). The CDR3 sequence is 15 residues long. Trimming cost V 1 base and J 2 bases, with 11 bases left between them. The germline V gene encodes CDR1 KGHSH and CDR2 LQKENI. The CDR3 nucleotides read TGTGCCAGCTCACCACTCATAGGACATCAAGAGACCCAGTACTTC. It specifies CASSPLIGHQETQYF.

This rearrangement joins TRBV5-1 to TRBJ1-4, with TRBD1 identical over 7 bases. Germline V lookup: CDR1 SGHRS, CDR2 YFSETQ. Unmatched junction bases numbered 13, after V lost 4 bases and J lost 4 bases. The CDR3 length is 17 residues. This CDR3 is CASSQRPTGVSNEKLFF. CDR3 DNA: TGCGCCAGCAGCCAACGGCCCACAGGGGTTAGTAATGAAAAACTGTTTTTT.

V usage is TRBV5-1 and J usage is TRBJ1-2, with D possibly TRBD1 on 5 matching bases. Germline V lookup: CDR1 SGHRS, CDR2 YFSETQ. The ends were cut back, 5 bases at V and 5 bases at J, with 19 bases in the middle. The CDR3 contains 15 residues. The CDR3 sequence: CASRPGTAEPYGYTF. CDR3 sequence (DNA): TGCGCCAGCAGACCCGGGACTGCGGAACCTTATGGCTACACCTTC.

The chain carries TRBV6-4 and TRBJ2-3; D is undetermined. Germline V lookup: CDR1 MRHNA, CDR2 SNTAGT. This CDR3 region has 13 residues. Deletions cut 6 bases from V and 10 bases from J, with 17 bases between. As DNA, the CDR3 is TGTGCCAGCAGCCAGGCCCCTCTGGGTGCGCAGTATTTT. Protein sequence: CASSQAPLGAQYF.

The gene calls are TRBV27 and TRBJ2-2, with 12 positions matching TRBD2. Germline trimming cut 5 bases from V and 5 bases from J; bases unmatched to any gene: 6. Germline-derived CDR1 and CDR2 are MNHEY and SMNVEV (reference sequence). The CDR3 extends over 16 amino acids. CDR3 in amino acids: CASSPPSGGGTGELFF. The DNA for the CDR3 is TGTGCCAGCAGTCCCCCTAGCGGGGGGGGGACCGGGGAGCTGTTTTTT.

A word on this clone: The sample carries other DNA sequences with the same CDR3. The chain employs TRBV5-6 and TRBJ2-5; D gene unclear. The CDR3 has 13 amino acids. With 0 bases removed from V and 4 bases from J, the gap between germline ends came to 7 bases. From germline, CDR1 is SGHDT and CDR2 YYEEEE. CDR3 DNA sequence: TGTGCCAGCAGCTTGGGAGCAAGAGAGACCCAGTACTTC. It specifies CASSLGARETQYF.

V gene TRBV5-1 combines with J gene TRBJ2-2; 10 bases match TRBD1. V gave up 0 bases and J gave up 5 bases; unmatched junction bases: 7. CDR1 and CDR2 from the germline V gene are SGHRS and YFSETQ. This CDR3 is built from 17 residues. CDR3 in DNA: TGCGCCAGCAGCTTGGGGGCCGGGACAGGGGAGACCGGGGAGCTGTTTTTT. Residues: CASSLGAGTGETGELFF.

A few counts support this clone. The chain links TRBV5-6 to TRBJ2-7; 7 bases align to TRBD1. The CDR3 runs 17 residues. Germline values: CDR1 SGHDT, CDR2 YYEEEE. With V trimmed by 4 bases and J by 6 bases, 19 bases remained unmatched. As DNA, the CDR3 is TGTGCCAGCAGCGTGACCGGAAGGGACAGTCCGGGCTCCGAGCAGTACGTC. Residues: CASSVTGRDSPGSEQYV.

This clone was recorded a few times. This rearrangement joins TRBV5-1 to TRBJ2-5, with D unclear. Germline loops: CDR1 SGHRS, CDR2 YFSETQ. The CDR3 is 14 residues long. The V end lost 0 bases, the J end lost 5 bases, and 11 bases lay between the germline ends. The CDR3 nucleotides read TGCGCCAGCAGCTTGGTCAGCGTGGTGGAGACCCAGTACTTC. Amino acids: CASSLVSVVETQYF.

The chain links TRBV28 to TRBJ1-1; 12 bases match TRBD1. Trimming at V came to 6 bases and at J to 4 bases, leaving 6 bases not matched to a gene. The CDR3 totals 15 residues. Germline lookup yields CDR1 MDHEN and CDR2 SYDVKM. CDR3 sequence (DNA): TGTGCCAGCAGCGGGACAGGGGGCAAGGGCACTGAAGCTTTCTTT. Its translation: CASSGTGGKGTEAFF.

The chain combines TRBV4-2 with TRBJ1-2; 8 nucleotides agree with TRBD1. Unmatched junction bases numbered 13, after V lost 4 bases and J lost 3 bases. This CDR3 has 17 amino acids. The germline V gene has CDR1 LGHNA and CDR2 YNFKEQ. The CDR3 loop is CASSPGQGFPPHYGYTF. The CDR3 nucleotides are TGTGCCAGCAGCCCAGGACAGGGTTTCCCACCCCACTATGGCTACACCTTC.

This sequence joins TRBV7-9 and TRBJ1-1; 10 positions agree with TRBD1. CDR3 length: 15 residues. Germline V gene sequence: CDR1 SEHNR, CDR2 FQNEAQ (reference sequence). The V and J ends lost 8 bases and 6 bases, in that order; junction bases with no gene match: 12. The CDR3 loop is CASGYSGTGEAEAFF. The CDR3 DNA reads TGTGCCAGCGGATATTCCGGGACAGGGGAGGCTGAAGCTTTCTTT.

This chain links TRBV28 with TRBJ1-6, with D possibly matching TRBD1 (6 bases). Trimming cost V 5 bases and J 10 bases, with 15 bases left between them. The CDR3 extends over 14 amino acids. Looked up from germline, CDR1 is MDHEN and CDR2 is SYDVKM. Written as DNA, the CDR3 is TGTGCCAGCAGTCCCTCGGACAGTAGCTCACCCCTCCACTTT. As protein: CASSPSDSSSPLHF.

This clone was recorded only once. V is TRBV5-4 and J is TRBJ2-7; maybe TRBD1 (6 bases). Trimming took off 7 bases at V and 3 bases at J, with 23 bases between the two ends. Germline CDR1 reads SGHNT; CDR2 reads YYREEE (reference sequence). The CDR3 covers 16 residues. In DNA form, the CDR3 reads TGTGCCAGCTCCCGAGGTCAACCCAACAGGGACTACGAGCAGTACTTC. This translates into CASSRGQPNRDYEQYF.

This chain links TRBV6-5 with TRBJ1-2, with D perhaps TRBD1 (5 bases). Germline CDR1 MNHEY, CDR2 SVGAGI. CDR3 size: 14 residues. The V end lost 0 bases, the J end lost 4 bases, and 9 bases lay between the germline ends. The CDR3 nucleotides are TGTGCCAGCAGTTACTCCCTAGGGGCCTATGGCTACACCTTC. It specifies CASSYSLGAYGYTF.